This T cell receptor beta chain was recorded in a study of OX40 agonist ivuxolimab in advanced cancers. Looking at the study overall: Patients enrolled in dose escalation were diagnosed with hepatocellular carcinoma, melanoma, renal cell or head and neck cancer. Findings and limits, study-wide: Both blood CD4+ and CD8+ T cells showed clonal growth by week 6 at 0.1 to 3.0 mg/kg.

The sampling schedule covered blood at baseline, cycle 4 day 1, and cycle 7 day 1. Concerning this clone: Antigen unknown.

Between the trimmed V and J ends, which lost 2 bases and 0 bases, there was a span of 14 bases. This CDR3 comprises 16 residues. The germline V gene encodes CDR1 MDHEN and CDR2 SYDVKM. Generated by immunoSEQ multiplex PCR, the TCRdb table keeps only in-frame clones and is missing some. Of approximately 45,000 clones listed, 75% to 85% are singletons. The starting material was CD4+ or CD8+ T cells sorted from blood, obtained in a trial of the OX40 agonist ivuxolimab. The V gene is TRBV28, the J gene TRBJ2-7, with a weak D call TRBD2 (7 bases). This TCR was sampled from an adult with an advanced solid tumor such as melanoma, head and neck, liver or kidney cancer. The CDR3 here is CASSLGGGLSSYEQYF. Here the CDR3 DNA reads TGTGCCAGCAGTTTAGGGGGGGGGCTAAGCTCCTACGAGCAGTACTTC.